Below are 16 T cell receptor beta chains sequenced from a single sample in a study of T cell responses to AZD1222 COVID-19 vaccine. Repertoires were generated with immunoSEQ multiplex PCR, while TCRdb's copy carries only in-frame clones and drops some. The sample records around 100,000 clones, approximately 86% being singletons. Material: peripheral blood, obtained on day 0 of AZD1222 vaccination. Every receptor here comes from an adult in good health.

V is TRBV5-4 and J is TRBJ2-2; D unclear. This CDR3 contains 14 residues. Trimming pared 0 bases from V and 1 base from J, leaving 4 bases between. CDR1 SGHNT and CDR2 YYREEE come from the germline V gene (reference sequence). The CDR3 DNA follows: TGTGCCAGCAGCTTGGAGGGGAACACCGGGGAGCTGTTTTTT. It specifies CASSLEGNTGELFF.

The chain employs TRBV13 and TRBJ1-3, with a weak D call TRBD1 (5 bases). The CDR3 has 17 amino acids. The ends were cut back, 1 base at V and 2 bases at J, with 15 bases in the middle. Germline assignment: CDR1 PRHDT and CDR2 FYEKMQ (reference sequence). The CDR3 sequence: CASSLVSGGLAGNTIYF. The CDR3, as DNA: TGTGCCAGCAGCTTAGTGTCCGGGGGATTGGCTGGAAACACCATATATTTT.

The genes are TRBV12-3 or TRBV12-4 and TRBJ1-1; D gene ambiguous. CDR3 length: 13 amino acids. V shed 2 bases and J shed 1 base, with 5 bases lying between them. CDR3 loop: CASSLRPNTEAFF. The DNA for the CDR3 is TGTGCCAGCAGTTTAAGACCGAACACTGAAGCTTTCTTT.

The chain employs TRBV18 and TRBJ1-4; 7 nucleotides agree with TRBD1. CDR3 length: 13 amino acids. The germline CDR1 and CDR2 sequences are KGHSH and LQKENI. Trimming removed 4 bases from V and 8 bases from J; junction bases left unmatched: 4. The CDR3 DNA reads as TGTGCCAGCTCACTCAGACAGGGCGAAAAACTGTTTTTT. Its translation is CASSLRQGEKLFF.

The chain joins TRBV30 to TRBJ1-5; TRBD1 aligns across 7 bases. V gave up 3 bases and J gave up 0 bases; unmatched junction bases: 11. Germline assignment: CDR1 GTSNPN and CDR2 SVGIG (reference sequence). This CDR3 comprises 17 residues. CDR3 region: CAWRPDRPTYSNQPQHF. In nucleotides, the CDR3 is TGTGCCTGGAGACCGGACAGGCCGACTTATAGCAATCAGCCCCAGCATTTT.

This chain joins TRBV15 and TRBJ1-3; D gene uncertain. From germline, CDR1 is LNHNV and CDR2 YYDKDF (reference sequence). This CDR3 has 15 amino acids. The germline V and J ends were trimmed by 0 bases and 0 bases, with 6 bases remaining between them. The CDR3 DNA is TGTGCCACCAGCAGAGAAAGGCTCTCTGGAAACACCATATATTTT. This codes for CATSRERLSGNTIYF.

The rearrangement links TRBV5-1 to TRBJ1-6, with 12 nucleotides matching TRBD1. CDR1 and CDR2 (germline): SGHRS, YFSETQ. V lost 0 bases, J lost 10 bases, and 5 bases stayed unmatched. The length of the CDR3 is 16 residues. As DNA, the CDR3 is TGCGCCAGCAGCTTGGAGGGACAGGGGGCCCAATCACCCCTCCACTTT. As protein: CASSLEGQGAQSPLHF. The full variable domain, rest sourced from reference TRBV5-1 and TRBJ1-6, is KAGVTQTPRYLIKTRGQQVTLSCSPISGHRSVSWYQQTPGQGLQFLFEYFSETQRNKGNFPGRFSGRQFSNSRSEMNVSTLELGDSALYLCASSLEGQGAQSPLHFGNGTRLTVT.

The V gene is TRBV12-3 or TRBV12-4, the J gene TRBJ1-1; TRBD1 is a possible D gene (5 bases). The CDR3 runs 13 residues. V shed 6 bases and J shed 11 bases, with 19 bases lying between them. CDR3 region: CASSQGTGATAFF. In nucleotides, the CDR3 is TGTGCCAGCAGCCAGGGTACCGGGGCGACGGCTTTCTTT.

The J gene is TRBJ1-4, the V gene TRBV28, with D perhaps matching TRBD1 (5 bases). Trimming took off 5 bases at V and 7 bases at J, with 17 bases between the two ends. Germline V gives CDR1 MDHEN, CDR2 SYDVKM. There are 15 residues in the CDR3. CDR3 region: CASSTPDNNGEKLFF. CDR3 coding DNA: TGTGCCAGCAGTACGCCGGACAATAACGGTGAAAAACTGTTTTTT.

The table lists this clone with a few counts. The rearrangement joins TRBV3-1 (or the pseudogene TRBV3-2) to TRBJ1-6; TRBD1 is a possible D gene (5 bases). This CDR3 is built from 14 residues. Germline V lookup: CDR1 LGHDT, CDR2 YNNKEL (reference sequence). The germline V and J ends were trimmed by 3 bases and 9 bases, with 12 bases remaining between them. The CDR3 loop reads CASSHGEGRSPLHF. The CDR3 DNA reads TGTGCCAGCAGCCATGGTGAGGGACGTTCACCCCTCCACTTT.

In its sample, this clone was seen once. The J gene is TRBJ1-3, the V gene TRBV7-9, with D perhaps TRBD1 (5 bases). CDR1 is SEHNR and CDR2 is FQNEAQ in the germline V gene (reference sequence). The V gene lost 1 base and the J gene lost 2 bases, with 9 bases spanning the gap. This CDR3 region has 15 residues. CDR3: CASSLVGTAGNTIYF. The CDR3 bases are TGTGCCAGCAGCTTAGTGGGGACCGCTGGAAACACCATATATTTT. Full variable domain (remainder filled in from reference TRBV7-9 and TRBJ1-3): DTGVSQNPRHKITKRGQNVTFRCDPISEHNRLYWYRQTLGQGPEFLTYFQNEAQLEKSRLLSDRFSAERPKGSFSTLEIQRTEQGDSAMYLCASSLVGTAGNTIYFGEGSWLTVV.

CDR3 sequence (DNA): TGTGCCAGCGGGACTAGCGGTCCTACACCGCGCACAGATACGCAGTATTTT. Protein: CASGTSGPTPRTDTQYF. This rearrangement joins TRBV3-1 (or the pseudogene TRBV3-2) to TRBJ2-3; 11 bases line up with TRBD2. The germline V gene has CDR1 LGHDT and CDR2 YNNKEL (reference sequence). The length of the CDR3 is 17 residues. J gave up 1 base and V 8 bases, and 11 bases lay outside the gene matches.

The CDR3: CASSLVGGNEKLFF. In DNA, the CDR3 is TGTGCCAGCAGCTTAGTAGGCGGGAATGAAAAACTGTTTTTT. The chain has TRBV7-9 and TRBJ1-4; no clear D gene. The germline V gene encodes CDR1 SEHNR and CDR2 FQNEAQ (reference sequence). The CDR3 covers 14 residues. With 1 base removed from V and 5 bases from J, the gap between germline ends came to 8 bases.

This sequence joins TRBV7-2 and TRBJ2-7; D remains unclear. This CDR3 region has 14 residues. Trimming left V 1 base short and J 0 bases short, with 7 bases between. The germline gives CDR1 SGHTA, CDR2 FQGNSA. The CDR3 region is CASSLEGSSYEQYF. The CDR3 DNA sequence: TGTGCCAGCAGCTTAGAAGGAAGCTCCTACGAGCAGTACTTC. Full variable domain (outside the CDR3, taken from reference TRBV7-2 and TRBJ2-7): GAGVSQSPSNKVTEKGKDVELRCDPISGHTALYWYRQSLGQGLEFLIYFQGNSAPDKSGLPSDRFSAERTGGSVSTLTIQRTQQEDSAVYLCASSLEGSSYEQYFGPGTRLTVT.

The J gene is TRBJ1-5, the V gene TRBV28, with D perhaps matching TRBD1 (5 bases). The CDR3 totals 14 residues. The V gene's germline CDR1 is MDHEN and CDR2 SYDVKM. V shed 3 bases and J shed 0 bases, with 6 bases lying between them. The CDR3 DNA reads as TGTGCCAGCAGTTTGACAGTTAGCAATCAGCCCCAGCATTTT. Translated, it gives CASSLTVSNQPQHF. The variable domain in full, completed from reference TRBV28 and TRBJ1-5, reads DVKVTQSSRYLVKRTGEKVFLECVQDMDHENMFWYRQDPGLGLRLIYFSYDVKMKEKGDIPEGYSVSREKKERFSLILESASTNQTSMYLCASSLTVSNQPQHFGDGTRLSIL.

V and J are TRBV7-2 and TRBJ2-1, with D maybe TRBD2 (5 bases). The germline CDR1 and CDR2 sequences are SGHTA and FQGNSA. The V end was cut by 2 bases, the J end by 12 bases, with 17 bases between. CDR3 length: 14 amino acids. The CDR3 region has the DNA TGTGCCAGCAGCTTAAACACAGAGGGTCGCCGGCAGTTCTTC. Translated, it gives CASSLNTEGRRQFF. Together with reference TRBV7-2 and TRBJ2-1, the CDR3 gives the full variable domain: GAGVSQSPSNKVTEKGKDVELRCDPISGHTALYWYRQSLGQGLEFLIYFQGNSAPDKSGLPSDRFSAERTGGSVSTLTIQRTQQEDSAVYLCASSLNTEGRRQFFGPGTRLTVL.